A single sample is the source of the 23 T cell receptor beta chains below, sequenced in a study of identical twins. TCRdb itself ran the 5' RACE reads through MiXCR, one entry per CDR3 protein. Of roughly 470,000 distinct CDR3 sequences in the sample, 13% to 15% were seen once. The same data also went into a second study, on yellow fever vaccine responses in identical twins.

Source material: CD4+ T cells sorted from blood. The receptors were gathered from a woman younger than 35 in good health.

This chain uses TRBV7-2 with TRBJ1-1; D may be TRBD1 (6 bases). CDR1 SGHTA and CDR2 FQGNSA come from the germline V gene. Trimming stripped 5 bases from V and 0 bases from J, with 16 bases between. CDR3 length: 16 amino acids. CDR3 in DNA: TGTGCCAGCAGCCCCCGCAGGGGCGGTCTGAACACTGAAGCTTTCTTT. This translates into CASSPRRGGLNTEAFF.

This clonotype was counted only a few times. V gene TRBV7-2 combines with J gene TRBJ2-3; 11 bases are a match to TRBD2. Trimming at V came to 5 bases and at J to 6 bases, leaving 10 bases not matched to a gene. This CDR3 has 16 amino acids. Germline V gene lookup returns CDR1 SGHTA and CDR2 FQGNSA. CDR3 DNA sequence: TGTGCCAGCAGCCGTAACGTAGCGGGGGGGCTCGATACGCAGTATTTT. Translation gives CASSRNVAGGLDTQYF.

The sample holds a few counts of this clonotype. The genes are TRBV5-1 and TRBJ1-1; TRBD1 is a possible D gene (5 bases). CDR1 is SGHRS and CDR2 is YFSETQ in the germline V gene. The CDR3 is 13 amino acids. V shed 7 bases and J shed 4 bases, with 14 bases lying between them. The CDR3 region has the DNA TGCGCCAGCTCCCCCTGGGGGGGCACTGAAGCTTTCTTT. Translation: CASSPWGGTEAFF.

The sample holds many counts of this clonotype. J is TRBJ2-1 and V is TRBV7-9; 7 bases agree with TRBD1. After removal of 0 bases from V and 5 bases from J, the junction contained 1 base not matched to a gene. This CDR3 has 14 amino acids. The germline CDR1 and CDR2 sequences are SEHNR and FQNEAQ (reference sequence). This CDR3 reads CASSLAGTDNEQFF. The CDR3 bases are TGTGCCAGCAGCTTAGCGGGGACAGACAATGAGCAGTTCTTC.

This clonotype was seen ten or more times. The chain has TRBV24-1 and TRBJ2-1; 8 bases match TRBD1. The CDR3 is 15 residues long. Germline loops: CDR1 KGHDR, CDR2 SFDVKD. V shed 3 bases and J 4 bases; nucleotides not matched to a gene: 4. CDR3: CATSDMGQEYNEQFF. The CDR3 DNA reads as TGTGCCACCAGTGATATGGGACAGGAGTACAATGAGCAGTTCTTC.

Ten or more counts support this clonotype. The rearrangement uses TRBV7-9 and TRBJ1-4; D might be TRBD1 (5 bases). Germline values: CDR1 SEHNR, CDR2 FQNEAQ (reference sequence). V was pared by 5 bases and J by 8 bases, with 15 bases between. This CDR3 spans 14 amino acids. For the CDR3, the DNA is TGTGCCAGCAGCCCAGACCAGGGAGCCGAAAAACTGTTTTTT. Translation: CASSPDQGAEKLFF.

The chain combines TRBV6-1 with TRBJ2-7; TRBD1 matches 7 bases. J gave up 6 bases and V 9 bases, and 11 bases lay outside the gene matches. Germline CDR1 MNHNS, CDR2 SASEGT. The CDR3 covers 13 residues. The CDR3 loop reads CASHRDRDSEQYF. The CDR3 coding sequence is TGTGCCAGTCACCGGGACAGAGACTCCGAGCAGTACTTC.

Many counts were recorded for this clonotype. V is TRBV20-1 and J is TRBJ1-2, with D possibly being TRBD1 (5 bases). The CDR3 contains 13 residues. Germline V CDR1 and CDR2: DFQATT, SNEGSKA (reference sequence). Trimming took 1 base from V and 4 from J, leaving 10 bases between them. CDR3 coding DNA: TGCAGTGCTAGAGGCGGGGCCTCCTATGGCTACACCTTC. Protein: CSARGGASYGYTF.

V and J are TRBV3-1 and TRBJ2-1; D remains unclear. The CDR3 contains 14 residues. Germline V gene sequence: CDR1 LGHDT, CDR2 YNNKEL (reference sequence). Trimming removed 0 bases at V and 4 bases at J, with 7 bases between. The CDR3 DNA reads as TGTGCCAGCAGCCAAGATCTCTATTACAATGAGCAGTTCTTC. It codes for CASSQDLYYNEQFF.

V is TRBV4-2 and J is TRBJ2-7, with D possibly being TRBD2 (5 bases). The germline V gene encodes CDR1 LGHNA and CDR2 YNFKEQ. V dropped 1 base and J dropped 2 bases, with 18 bases sitting between them. This CDR3 contains 17 residues. The CDR3 loop is CASSQVGGSSNTYEQYF. CDR3 in DNA: TGTGCCAGCAGCCAAGTCGGAGGCTCTTCTAATACCTACGAGCAGTACTTC.

This clonotype was picked up a small number of times. The V call is TRBV14, the J call TRBJ2-7; the D gene is possibly TRBD1 (5 bases). Germline values: CDR1 SGHDN, CDR2 FVKESK. Trimming took off 5 bases at V and 6 bases at J, with 23 bases between the two ends. The CDR3 has 16 residues. The CDR3 DNA follows: TGTGCCAGCAGCGCCAAGCTTTCCAGGGTGATTTTCGAGCAGTACTTC. Translated: CASSAKLSRVIFEQYF.

This clonotype has only a few counts. The chain has TRBV20-1 and TRBJ2-3, with 7 bases lining up with TRBD2. This CDR3 has 14 residues. With 5 bases clipped from V and 2 bases from J, the junction kept 7 bases outside the gene matches. CDR1 is DFQATT and CDR2 is SNEGSKA in the germline V gene (reference sequence). In DNA, the CDR3 is TGCAGTGCTCCGTCTAGCGGTTCCACAGATACGCAGTATTTT. Translated: CSAPSSGSTDTQYF.

CDR3 nucleotides: TGTGCCAGCAGCTTAATAACGGCAGGTGGTTCACCCCTCCACTTT. This translates into CASSLITAGGSPLHF. The rearrangement joins TRBV7-6 to TRBJ1-6; D gene uncertain. The V gene's germline CDR1 is SGHVS and CDR2 FNYEAQ. CDR3 size: 15 residues. The ends were cut back, 2 bases at V and 9 bases at J, with 14 bases in the middle.

A note on this clonotype: Being one base from a much bigger clone, this may be a read error. The rearrangement uses TRBV7-8 and TRBJ2-1; 8 bases align to TRBD2. Germline V gene lookup returns CDR1 SGHVS and CDR2 FQNEAQ. Trimming cost V 7 bases and J 7 bases; bases outside gene matches: 12. The CDR3 totals 15 residues. The CDR3 sequence is CASMIGGRKVNEQFF. The CDR3 DNA follows: TGTGCCAGCATGATTGGCGGGAGGAAAGTTAATGAGCAGTTCTTC. The full variable domain, with the rest looked up from reference TRBV7-8 and TRBJ2-1, is GAGVSQSPRYKVAKRGQDVALRCDPISGHVSLFWYQQALGQGPEFLTYFQNEAQLDKSGLPSDRFFAERPEGSVSTLKIQRTQQEDSAVYLCASMIGGRKVNEQFFGPGTRLTVL.

This clonotype was detected a few times. This chain connects TRBV4-1 to TRBJ2-5, with 8 bases that match TRBD1. Germline V lookup: CDR1 MGHRA, CDR2 YSYEKL. This CDR3 contains 18 residues. The V gene end was trimmed by 0 bases and the J gene end by 5 bases; junction bases not matched to a gene: 14. The CDR3 DNA reads TGCGCCAGCAGCCAAGATAACTGGCAGGGGGCGTTGGCGGAGACCCAGTACTTC. Its translation: CASSQDNWQGALAETQYF.

This clonotype has only a few counts. The gene calls are TRBV20-1 and TRBJ1-5, with 8 bases that match TRBD1. V lost 3 bases to trimming and J lost 8 bases; unmatched junction nucleotides: 9. Germline V CDR1 and CDR2: DFQATT, SNEGSKA (reference sequence). The CDR3 is 14 amino acids. In nucleotides, the CDR3 is TGCAGTGCTAGGGACAGGGACTTAGTGGAGCCCCAGCATTTT. This encodes CSARDRDLVEPQHF.

The chain recombines TRBV5-1 with TRBJ2-3; D may be TRBD1 or TRBD2 (6 bases each). The CDR3 totals 13 residues. CDR1 SGHRS and CDR2 YFSETQ come from the germline V gene. With 7 bases removed from V and 4 bases from J, the gap between germline ends came to 13 bases. The CDR3: CASGGRVADTQYF. The CDR3, as DNA: TGCGCCAGCGGGGGGCGCGTGGCAGATACGCAGTATTTT. Based on the CDR3 plus reference TRBV5-1 and TRBJ2-3, the full variable domain is KAGVTQTPRYLIKTRGQQVTLSCSPISGHRSVSWYQQTPGQGLQFLFEYFSETQRNKGNFPGRFSGRQFSNSRSEMNVSTLELGDSALYLCASGGRVADTQYFGPGTRLTVL.

The chain couples TRBV7-2 to TRBJ1-4; D remains unclear. The germline V gene encodes CDR1 SGHTA and CDR2 FQGNSA. The CDR3 covers 13 residues. The ends were cut back, 3 bases at V and 8 bases at J, with 10 bases in the middle. The CDR3 nucleotides read TGTGCCAGCAGCTTCGGCCAGGCAGAAAAACTGTTTTTT. Translated: CASSFGQAEKLFF.

V usage is TRBV29-1 and J usage is TRBJ2-3; 10 bases fit TRBD2. The ends lost 4 bases at V and 0 bases at J; junction bases unmatched: 10. Germline loops: CDR1 SQVTM, CDR2 ANQGSEA. CDR3 length equals 17 residues. This CDR3 reads CSVVSHKTSGSTDTQYF. CDR3 nucleotides: TGCAGCGTTGTCAGCCACAAGACTAGCGGGAGCACAGATACGCAGTATTTT.

Turning to this clonotype: The junction differs from germline at one of its ends, possibly a read error. This chain connects TRBV6-1 to TRBJ2-7, with TRBD2 matching over 9 bases. The CDR3 is 15 amino acids. Per germline, CDR1 MNHNS and CDR2 SASEGT. CDR3 nucleotides: TGTGCCAGCAGAAACCCCGGGACTAGCTCCCACGAGCAGTACTTC. This codes for CASRNPGTSSHEQYF.

Many counts were recorded for this clonotype. The rearrangement uses TRBV5-1 and TRBJ1-3; D is uncertain. V lost 6 bases to trimming and J lost 1 base, with 17 bases between them. CDR3 length: 16 residues. Germline-derived CDR1 and CDR2 are SGHRS and YFSETQ. The CDR3 nucleotides are TGCGCCAGCAACTCCGAGGGCACGGAATCTGGAAACACCATATATTTT. Protein product: CASNSEGTESGNTIYF.

This clonotype was observed a few times. The chain has TRBV27 and TRBJ2-7; D tentatively fits TRBD1 or TRBD2 (5 bases each). CDR3 length equals 17 residues. CDR1 is MNHEY and CDR2 is SMNVEV in the germline V gene (reference sequence). The V gene lost 5 bases and the J gene lost 4 bases, with 24 bases spanning the gap. CDR3 in amino acids: CASSTRGVPERGYEQYF. The CDR3 DNA reads as TGTGCCAGCAGTACCCGAGGGGTGCCGGAGCGCGGATACGAGCAGTACTTC.

The chain links TRBV9 to TRBJ2-1, with a possible D match to TRBD1 (5 bases). The V end was cut by 0 bases, the J end by 8 bases, with 15 bases between. The CDR3 runs to 15 residues. Per germline, CDR1 SGDLS and CDR2 YYNGEE. CDR3 sequence: CASSVGGVYSDEQFF. CDR3 sequence (DNA): TGTGCCAGCAGCGTAGGGGGCGTTTACAGCGATGAGCAGTTCTTC.